The clone carrying this T cell receptor beta chain was detected ten times or more. The data were obtained in a study of naive and memory T cell subsets. Two oligonucleotides, mixed equimolar, formed the beta constant-region primer covering TRBC1 and TRBC2. TCRdb redid the calling of the UMI-ligation and nested PCR reads with MiXCR, one entry per CDR3 protein. The sample lists approximately 140,000 distinct CDR3 sequences, 15% to 20% occurring once. V lost 4 bases, J lost 1 base, and 9 bases lay in between. CDR1 and CDR2 (germline): SQVTM, ANQGSEA. There are 13 residues in the CDR3. The V call is TRBV29-1, the J call TRBJ2-3; D gene unclear. Sample: naive CD4+ T cells from blood. The clonotype was recovered from a human donor in good health. The CDR3 nucleotides read TGCAGCGTTGGGGGAATGGGCACAGATACGCAGTATTTT. Translating gives CSVGGMGTDTQYF.